This is a list of T cell receptor beta chains from one sample in a study of T cell repertoires in cytomegalovirus infection. TCRdb recomputed calls from the reads with MiXCR, one row per CDR3 protein. The profile covers a few hundred thousand distinct CDR3 sequences, with about an eighth appearing a single time and 8.5% to 9% taken by the ten largest. The material sequenced was PBMCs. These receptors were taken from a human donor in good health (CMV status not recorded). Some clones in this sample may be carry-over from other donors' samples. Each CDR3 is given with its conserved first and last residue. D genes are given only for firm matches. A clone size is listed for some rows: how often the clone was seen (once, few, many), or a class if it is expanded.

v_call	clone_size	j_call	d_call	cdr3_aa	cdr3_nt
TRBV6-1	many	TRBJ2-1	TRBD1	CASRPGQGHNEQFF	TGTGCCAGCAGACCGGGACAGGGGCACAATGAGCAGTTCTTC
TRBV6-1	many	TRBJ1-2	TRBD1	CASSGGGQVVGYTF	TGTGCCAGCAGTGGGGGGGGACAGGTGGTTGGCTACACCTTC
TRBV20-1	few	TRBJ2-3	.	CSARDRLRDFTDTQYF	TGCAGTGCTAGAGATCGTTTGCGGGACTTCACAGATACGCAGTATTTT
TRBV28	many	TRBJ1-6	TRBD1	CASSLLQGARRNSPLHF	TGTGCCAGCAGTTTGCTACAGGGGGCGAGGCGTAATTCACCCCTCCACTTT
TRBV20-1	many	TRBJ2-4	.	CSAPRQLAKNIQYF	TGCAGTGCGCCGAGACAACTAGCCAAAAACATTCAGTACTTC
TRBV20-1	few	TRBJ2-3	TRBD2	CSARKAAGPGDTQYF	TGCAGTGCTAGAAAGGCAGCGGGACCTGGGGATACGCAGTATTTT
TRBV20-1	.	TRBJ2-3	.	CSASTGGITDTQYF	TGCAGTGCTTCAACAGGCGGGATCACAGATACGCAGTATTTT
TRBV7-2	many	TRBJ2-7	TRBD2	CATSGSDEQYF	TGTGCCACTAGCGGGAGTGACGAGCAGTACTTC
TRBV10-3	many	TRBJ2-7	TRBD1	CAISGVTGGVYEQYF	TGTGCCATCAGTGGCGTTACAGGGGGAGTCTACGAGCAGTACTTC
TRBV7-2	many	TRBJ2-2	.	CASSPRTNTGELFF	TGTGCCAGCAGCCCCCGGACTAACACCGGGGAGCTGTTTTTT
TRBV7-8	few	TRBJ1-4	TRBD1	CASSSRDSHEKLFF	TGTGCCAGCAGCTCCCGGGACAGCCATGAAAAACTGTTTTTT
TRBV20-1	.	TRBJ1-2	.	CSAPWDTNYGYTF	TGCAGTGCTCCCTGGGACACTAACTATGGCTACACCTTC
TRBV7-2	many	TRBJ2-7	.	CASSLNSPYEQYF	TGTGCCAGCAGCTTAAACTCCCCCTACGAGCAGTACTTC
TRBV20-1	.	TRBJ1-4	.	CSASREATNEKLFF	TGCAGTGCTAGTCGGGAGGCCACTAATGAAAAACTGTTTTTT
TRBV19	many	TRBJ2-1	.	CASSPGPGTLSYNEQFF	TGTGCCAGTAGCCCAGGACCCGGGACACTCTCCTACAATGAGCAGTTCTTC
TRBV6-2/TRBV6-3	few	TRBJ1-1	.	CASINPDSLRRAFF	TGTGCCAGCATAAACCCGGACTCGTTACGTAGAGCTTTCTTT
TRBV7-9	many	TRBJ2-3	.	CASSRILGPDTQYF	TGTGCCAGCAGCCGTATTCTGGGACCAGATACGCAGTATTTT
TRBV7-9	many	TRBJ2-5	.	CASSLGIDGQTQTQYF	TGTGCCAGCAGCTTAGGCATCGACGGCCAAACTCAGACCCAGTACTTC
TRBV5-6	.	TRBJ2-7	.	CASSSSWEQYF	TGTGCCAGCAGCTCGTCTTGGGAGCAGTACTTC
TRBV29-1	few	TRBJ2-6	.	CSVVGGSGANVLTF	TGCAGCGTTGTCGGAGGCTCTGGGGCCAACGTCCTGACTTTC
TRBV20-1	many	TRBJ1-6	.	CSAPDISYNSPLHF	TGCAGTGCCCCGGACATCTCCTATAATTCACCCCTCCACTTT
TRBV5-4	few	TRBJ2-2	.	CASSFEGFSTGELFF	TGTGCCAGCAGCTTCGAGGGCTTTAGCACCGGGGAGCTGTTTTTT
TRBV12-3/TRBV12-4	few	TRBJ1-2	TRBD1	CASSPQDREGAYGYTF	TGTGCCAGCAGTCCTCAGGACAGGGAGGGAGCCTATGGCTACACCTTC
TRBV9	.	TRBJ2-5	.	CASSVDRFQETQYF	TGTGCCAGCAGCGTAGATCGCTTCCAAGAGACCCAGTACTTC
TRBV7-9	many	TRBJ1-6	.	CASSFLLRGGRNSPLHF	TGTGCCAGCAGCTTTCTCCTCCGTGGGGGACGTAATTCACCCCTCCACTTT
TRBV9	few	TRBJ1-2	.	CASSVDGVNVYGYTF	TGTGCCAGCAGCGTAGATGGGGTAAACGTCTATGGCTACACCTTC
TRBV7-4	few	TRBJ1-4	.	CASSPEGVRDEKLFF	TGTGCCAGCAGCCCCGAGGGAGTTCGGGATGAAAAACTGTTTTTT
TRBV11-2	many	TRBJ1-1	.	CASSTSGTTEAFF	TGTGCCAGCAGCACCTCAGGTACCACTGAAGCTTTCTTT
TRBV4-1	.	TRBJ2-4	.	CASRGLGDLKNIQYF	TGCGCCAGCAGGGGTCTCGGGGACCTAAAAAACATTCAGTACTTC
TRBV6-2/TRBV6-3	.	TRBJ2-5	.	CASSPSPFRKPQETQYF	TGTGCCAGCAGTCCGTCCCCCTTTCGAAAACCCCAAGAGACCCAGTACTTC
TRBV14	few	TRBJ2-5	.	CASSQDGARGGQETQYF	TGTGCCAGCAGCCAAGATGGCGCCAGGGGGGGCCAAGAGACCCAGTACTTC
TRBV7-9	many	TRBJ1-5	TRBD1	CASSLGTGTGGNQPQHF	TGTGCCAGCAGCTTAGGGACCGGGACAGGGGGAAATCAGCCCCAGCATTTT
TRBV6-1	many	TRBJ2-1	TRBD2	CASSPSRPGLAGTGEQFF	TGTGCCAGCAGTCCATCCCGTCCCGGACTAGCGGGGACGGGTGAGCAGTTCTTC
TRBV7-2	many	TRBJ1-1	.	CASSLSGGRTEAFF	TGTGCCAGCAGCTTAAGCGGGGGAAGAACTGAAGCTTTCTTT
TRBV7-6	.	TRBJ2-3	TRBD2	CASSGGETTSGPTDTQYF	TGTGCCAGCAGTGGGGGGGAGACGACTAGCGGGCCGACAGATACGCAGTATTTT
TRBV19	many	TRBJ1-5	.	CASSIDLLSRGTQPQHF	TGTGCCAGTAGTATAGATCTCCTCTCTCGGGGTACCCAGCCCCAGCATTTT
TRBV29-1	few	TRBJ2-3	TRBD2	CSATLLAGGRDTQYF	TGCAGCGCAACCTTACTAGCGGGAGGGAGGGATACGCAGTATTTT
TRBV7-9	many	TRBJ2-1	.	CAGTTDYNEQFF	TGTGCCGGAACGACGGACTACAATGAGCAGTTCTTC
TRBV20-1	few	TRBJ1-6	.	CSASSLGSYNSPLHF	TGCAGTGCTAGTTCTCTCGGCTCCTATAATTCACCCCTCCACTTT
TRBV6-2/TRBV6-3	many	TRBJ2-7	.	CASSYGQGSPYEQYF	TGTGCCAGCAGTTACGGGCAGGGTAGCCCCTACGAGCAGTACTTC
TRBV29-1	.	TRBJ1-5	.	CSVAGTQIDQPQHF	TGCAGCGTAGCCGGGACACAGATAGATCAGCCCCAGCATTTT
TRBV11-2	few	TRBJ2-3	TRBD1	CASSQTGGERYF	TGTGCCAGCAGCCAGACAGGGGGGGAGCGGTATTTT
TRBV7-2	few	TRBJ1-2	.	CASSWRDPLYGYTF	TGTGCCAGCAGCTGGAGGGATCCCCTCTATGGCTACACCTTC
TRBV20-1	.	TRBJ2-1	.	CSARTPRSYNKQFF	TGCAGTGCTAGGACCCCACGCTCCTACAATAAGCAGTTCTTC
TRBV12-3/TRBV12-4	few	TRBJ2-6	TRBD1	CASTLTTGISGANVLTF	TGTGCCAGCACCTTGACGACAGGGATCTCTGGGGCCAACGTCCTGACTTTC
TRBV7-3	many	TRBJ2-1	.	CASSPLLGVYNEQFF	TGTGCCAGCAGCCCTCTCTTGGGGGTATACAATGAGCAGTTCTTC
TRBV20-1	.	TRBJ2-1	TRBD2	CSAPIPGLAADEQFF	TGCAGTGCCCCCATCCCGGGACTAGCGGCGGATGAGCAGTTCTTC
TRBV20-1	.	TRBJ1-4	TRBD1	CSATGGSEKLFF	TGCAGCGCCACAGGGGGGAGCGAAAAACTGTTTTTT
TRBV7-2	many	TRBJ1-5	.	CASSSQGPRGGQPQHF	TGTGCCAGCAGCTCCCAGGGACCTCGAGGAGGTCAGCCCCAGCATTTT
TRBV7-8	.	TRBJ1-4	.	CASSPFSTNEKLFF	TGTGCCAGCAGCCCCTTTTCAACTAATGAAAAACTGTTTTTT
TRBV20-1	few	TRBJ1-1	TRBD1	CSVNRGLGDTEAFF	TGCAGTGTCAACAGGGGGCTAGGGGACACTGAAGCTTTCTTT
TRBV29-1	few	TRBJ1-2	.	CSVGGPSGYGYTF	TGCAGCGTCGGCGGGCCCTCCGGGTATGGCTACACCTTC
TRBV28	few	TRBJ2-5	.	CASSSAVPSTVWDWKTQYF	TGTGCCAGCAGTTCCGCCGTCCCGTCGACAGTTTGGGATTGGAAGACCCAGTACTTC
TRBV28	many	TRBJ2-1	TRBD1	CASSLDRADNEQFF	TGTGCCAGCAGCTTGGACAGGGCGGACAATGAGCAGTTCTTC
TRBV4-1	.	TRBJ2-7	.	CASSQDPKGIYEQYF	TGCGCCAGCAGCCAAGATCCAAAGGGGATCTACGAGCAGTACTTC
TRBV6-2/TRBV6-3	many	TRBJ1-1	TRBD1	CAIEPGQGNTEAFF	TGTGCCATCGAACCGGGACAGGGGAACACTGAAGCTTTCTTT
TRBV2	.	TRBJ2-2	.	CASSEINGPDSNTGELFF	TGTGCCAGCAGTGAAATCAACGGCCCTGATTCGAACACCGGGGAGCTGTTTTTT
TRBV29-1	few	TRBJ2-7	.	CSVEGTDGSYEQYF	TGCAGCGTTGAAGGAACAGACGGGTCCTACGAGCAGTACTTC
TRBV15	few	TRBJ2-3	.	CATSRTLDTQYF	TGTGCCACCAGCAGGACTTTGGATACGCAGTATTTT
TRBV15	.	TRBJ1-5	.	CATSRDVEGQQPQHF	TGTGCCACCAGCAGAGATGTGGAGGGACAACAGCCCCAGCATTTT